This T cell receptor beta chain was sequenced during a study of shared clonotypes between healthy human individuals. General study points: Deeper or shallower sequencing was expected to change how clonotypes are shared among donors.

Trimming cost V 4 bases and J 8 bases; bases outside gene matches: 3. The CDR3 has 15 residues. Germline V lookup: CDR1 SSHAT, CDR2 FNYEAQ (reference sequence). Note on this clone: Its specificity is not known.

The assay was run at deep level. Unsorted PBMC DNA underwent sequencing on ten immunoSEQ deep assay plates. Clones were read by immunoSEQ multiplex PCR, and TCRdb kept only the in-frame ones, dropping some. The sample lists hundreds of thousands of clones, around 80% occurring once. The receptor comes from a woman between 40 and 55 years old in good health. Some clones in this sample may be carry-over from other donors' samples. The sequenced sample consisted of PBMCs. The rearrangement uses TRBV7-7 and TRBJ2-1, with 15 bases lining up with TRBD2. As DNA, the CDR3 is TGTGCCAGCAGCTCGGGACTAGCGGGAGGCGATGAGCAGTTCTTC. This sequence encodes CASSSGLAGGDEQFF. The full variable domain, in which reference TRBV7-7 and TRBJ2-1 provide the parts outside the CDR3, is GAGVSQSPRYKVTKRGQDVTLRCDPISSHATLYWYQQALGQGPEFLTYFNYEAQPDKSGLPSDRFSAERPEGSISTLTIQRTEQRDSAMYRCASSSGLAGGDEQFFGPGTRLTVL.